These T cell receptor beta chains were read from a single sample in a study of Tregs in tolerant kidney transplant recipients. Sequencing used immunoSEQ multiplex PCR; TCRdb keeps in-frame clones, though not all of them. In the table there are some 250,000 clones, approximately 84% of which are singletons. The sample taken for sequencing was CD4+ T cells from blood. The receptors come from a human donor in good health. Both conserved end residues are part of each CDR3. A D gene is named only where the DNA matches it firmly. Size is stated for part of the rows, as once, few or many counts, or as a class when the clone is expanded.

>.|.|TRBV7-9|TRBJ1-5
CASSLAAIGSRGSPQHF
TGTGCCAGCAGCTTAGCGGCTATCGGGTCCCGCGGGTCTCCCCAGCATTTT
>.|TRBD2|TRBV18|TRBJ2-3
CASSPPGTRSTDTQYF
TGTGCCAGCTCACCACCAGGGACTAGGAGCACAGATACGCAGTATTTT
>.|TRBD1|TRBV7-2|TRBJ1-1
CASSLMGQGVNTEAFF
TGTGCCAGCAGCTTAATGGGACAGGGGGTTAACACTGAAGCTTTCTTT
>.|TRBD2|TRBV5-1|TRBJ2-5
CASSWSSGGQQTQYF
TGCGCCAGCAGCTGGAGTAGCGGGGGGCAACAGACCCAGTACTTC
>.|.|TRBV7-9|TRBJ1-2
CASSQTGSGGERGYTF
TGTGCCAGCAGCCAAACGGGCTCGGGAGGGGAGCGCGGCTACACCTTC
>.|.|TRBV6-5|TRBJ1-4
CASRTRWGLNEKLFF
TGTGCCAGCAGAACACGATGGGGGTTGAATGAAAAACTGTTTTTT
>.|.|TRBV19|TRBJ1-6
CASSSPGLGYNSPLHF
TGTGCCAGTAGTTCGCCAGGGCTGGGCTATAATTCACCCCTCCACTTT
>once|.|TRBV14|TRBJ1-1
CASSQDEVLKAFF
TGTGCCAGCAGCCAAGATGAGGTTCTCAAAGCTTTCTTT
>.|TRBD1|TRBV18|TRBJ2-3
CASSFTGGSGTDTQYF
TGTGCCAGCTCATTCACAGGGGGGTCAGGCACAGATACGCAGTATTTT
>once|TRBD1|TRBV5-4|TRBJ2-2
CASSRGQGMGGELFF
TGTGCCAGCAGCCGGGGACAGGGGATGGGCGGGGAGCTGTTTTTT
>.|TRBD2|TRBV16|TRBJ2-2
CASSQSPSGRRTGELFF
TGTGCCAGCAGCCAATCCCCCAGCGGGAGACGAACCGGGGAGCTGTTTTTT
>.|.|TRBV5-1|TRBJ1-4
CASSTSGPFDEKLFF
TGCGCCAGCAGTACCTCCGGCCCCTTTGATGAAAAACTGTTTTTT
>.|.|TRBV2|TRBJ2-3
CASSEQGYTQYF
TGTGCCAGCAGTGAACAAGGGTATACGCAGTATTTT
>.|.|TRBV7-9|TRBJ2-3
CASSPFGERDTQYF
TGTGCCAGCAGCCCTTTCGGGGAAAGAGATACGCAGTATTTT
>.|.|TRBV6-5|TRBJ1-1
CASSYHRSETEAFF
TGTGCCAGCAGTTACCACAGGTCTGAGACTGAAGCTTTCTTT
>.|TRBD1|TRBV27|TRBJ2-5
CASNQDRSDKETQYF
TGTGCCAGCAACCAGGACAGGTCCGACAAAGAGACCCAGTACTTC
>.|.|TRBV6-5|TRBJ2-7
CASSFRGRGSYEQYF
TGTGCCAGCAGTTTCCGCGGACGGGGCTCCTACGAGCAGTACTTC
>.|TRBD2|TRBV27|TRBJ2-3
CASSLSIVGLDSSTDTQYF
TGTGCCAGCAGTTTATCGATAGTAGGACTAGACTCTAGCACAGATACGCAGTATTTT
>.|.|TRBV14|TRBJ2-7
CASSLTLGEQYF
TGTGCCAGCAGCCTGACCCTGGGCGAGCAGTACTTC
>once|.|TRBV5-1|TRBJ2-5
CASSLDRSFQETQYF
TGCGCCAGCAGCCTGGATCGGTCGTTTCAAGAGACCCAGTACTTC
>once|TRBD1|TRBV27|TRBJ1-2
CASSSGQVRSGYTF
TGTGCCAGCAGTTCCGGACAGGTTCGGTCTGGCTACACCTTC
>once|.|TRBV6-6|TRBJ2-1
CASSFSGDSYNEQFF
TGTGCCAGCAGTTTTTCGGGGGACAGCTACAATGAGCAGTTCTTC
>.|.|TRBV7-6|TRBJ2-3
CASSLSGATASTDTQYF
TGTGCCAGCAGCTTATCCGGGGCTACGGCTAGCACAGATACGCAGTATTTT
>.|TRBD1|TRBV7-9|TRBJ2-2
CASSPRAGGVGELFF
TGTGCCAGCAGCCCCAGGGCAGGGGGTGTCGGGGAGCTGTTTTTT
>.|TRBD1|TRBV25-1|TRBJ1-6
CASSQTGRDSPLHF
TGTGCCAGCAGCCAGACAGGGCGGGATTCACCCCTCCACTTT
>.|.|TRBV18|TRBJ1-5
CASSPDRQYSNQPQHF
TGTGCCAGCTCACCTGACCGGCAGTATAGCAATCAGCCCCAGCATTTT
>.|.|TRBV5-6|TRBJ1-2
CASSRWAGYGYTF
TGTGCCAGCAGCCGGTGGGCCGGGTATGGCTACACCTTC
>.|TRBD1|TRBV7-9|TRBJ2-4
CASSLRGTGVAGNIQYF
TGTGCCAGCAGCCTACGCGGGACAGGGGTCGCCGGAAACATTCAGTACTTC
>.|.|TRBV7-2|TRBJ2-4
CASSPSTGYIQYF
TGTGCCAGCAGCCCGTCGACGGGCTACATTCAGTACTTC
>.|.|TRBV7-9|TRBJ1-6
CASSLGGGNSPLHF
TGTGCCAGCAGCTTAGGAGGGGGAAACTCACCCCTCCACTTT
>.|.|TRBV30|TRBJ2-3
CAWRAGTASTDTQYF
TGTGCCTGGAGAGCCGGGACGGCTAGCACAGATACGCAGTATTTT
>once|.|TRBV19|TRBJ1-2
CATGPRVDQDGYTF
TGTGCGACGGGGCCTCGTGTGGATCAGGATGGCTACACCTTC
>.|TRBD2|TRBV10-2|TRBJ2-1
CASSESTSGSAGNEQFF
TGCGCCAGCAGTGAGTCCACTAGCGGGAGTGCGGGGAATGAGCAGTTCTTC
>.|.|TRBV6-5|TRBJ1-5
CASSYREGQPQHF
TGTGCCAGCAGCTACAGGGAGGGTCAGCCCCAGCATTTT
>.|.|TRBV19|TRBJ2-7
CASSTQAGQRISYEQYF
TGTGCCAGTAGTACCCAAGCGGGACAGAGGATCTCCTACGAGCAGTACTTC
>.|.|TRBV27|TRBJ1-1
CASSLRQGSNTEAFF
TGTGCCAGCAGTTTAAGGCAGGGCAGTAACACTGAAGCTTTCTTT
>.|.|TRBV2|TRBJ2-3
CASSLDMLTDTQYF
TGTGCCAGCAGCCTGGACATGCTCACAGATACGCAGTATTTT
>.|.|TRBV27|TRBJ2-2
CATIGRGGKNTGELFF
TGTGCCACCATCGGAAGGGGGGGCAAGAACACCGGGGAGCTGTTTTTT
>.|TRBD1|TRBV19|TRBJ1-2
CASSILGQANYGYTF
TGTGCCAGTAGTATTCTCGGACAGGCGAACTATGGCTACACCTTC
>.|TRBD1|TRBV6-1|TRBJ1-1
CASSRQGLDTEAFF
TGTGCCAGCAGCCGACAGGGGCTCGACACTGAAGCTTTCTTT
>.|TRBD2|TRBV2|TRBJ2-5
CASLRGLAGLQETQYF
TGTGCCAGCCTGAGGGGACTAGCGGGTCTCCAAGAGACCCAGTACTTC
>.|TRBD1|TRBV6-1|TRBJ2-3
CASSVPFRDRGGTDTQYF
TGTGCCAGCAGTGTTCCCTTCCGGGACAGGGGTGGCACAGATACGCAGTATTTT
>.|TRBD1|TRBV5-4|TRBJ2-3
CASSSGRDRVGDTQYF
TGTGCCAGCAGCTCGGGACGGGACAGGGTAGGAGATACGCAGTATTTT